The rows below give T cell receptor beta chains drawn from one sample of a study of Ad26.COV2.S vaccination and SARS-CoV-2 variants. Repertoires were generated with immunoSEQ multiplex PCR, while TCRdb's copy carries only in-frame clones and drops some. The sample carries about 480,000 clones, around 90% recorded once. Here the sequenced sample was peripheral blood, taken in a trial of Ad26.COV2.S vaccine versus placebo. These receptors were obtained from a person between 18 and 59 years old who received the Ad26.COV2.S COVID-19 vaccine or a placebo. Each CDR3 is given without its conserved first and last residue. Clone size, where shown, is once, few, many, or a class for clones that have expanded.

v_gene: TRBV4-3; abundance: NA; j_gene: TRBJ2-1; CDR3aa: ASSQDRSGRNNEQF
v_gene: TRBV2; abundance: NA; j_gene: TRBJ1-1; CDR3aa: ASSEAPPGQGNTEAF
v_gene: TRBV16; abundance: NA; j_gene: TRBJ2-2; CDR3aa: ASSQLPNTGELF
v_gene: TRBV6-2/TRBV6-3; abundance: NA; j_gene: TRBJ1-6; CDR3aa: ASSSPGQGYSPLH
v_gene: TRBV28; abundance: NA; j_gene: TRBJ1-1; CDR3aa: ASSLFGGDTEAF
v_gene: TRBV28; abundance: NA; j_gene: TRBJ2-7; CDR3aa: ASSPFGGSSYEQY
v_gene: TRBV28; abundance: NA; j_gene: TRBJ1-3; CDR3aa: ASSFYGPSSGNTIY
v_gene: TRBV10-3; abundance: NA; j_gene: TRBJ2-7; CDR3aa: ATPAPHSY
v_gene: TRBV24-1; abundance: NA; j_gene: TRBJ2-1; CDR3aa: ATSDRTAGQLNEQF
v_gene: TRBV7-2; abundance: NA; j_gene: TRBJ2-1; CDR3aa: ASSTTSGIWYNEQF
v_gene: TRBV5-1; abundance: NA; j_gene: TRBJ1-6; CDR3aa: ASSLAGQGYNSPLH
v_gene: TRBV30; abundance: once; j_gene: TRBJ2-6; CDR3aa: AWSASSGANVLT
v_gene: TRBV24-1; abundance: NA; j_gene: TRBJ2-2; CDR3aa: ATGDINLGELF
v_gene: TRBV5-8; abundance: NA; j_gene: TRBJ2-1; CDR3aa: ASSFHEQF
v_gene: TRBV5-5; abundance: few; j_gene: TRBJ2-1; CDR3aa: ASSLAWTLSYNEQF
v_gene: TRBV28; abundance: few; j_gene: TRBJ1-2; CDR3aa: ASSLEVLANYGYT
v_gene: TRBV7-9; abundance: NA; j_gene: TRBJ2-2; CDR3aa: ASSFGTGGGELF
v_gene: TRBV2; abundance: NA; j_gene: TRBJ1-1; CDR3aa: AKVGQGFSDTEAF
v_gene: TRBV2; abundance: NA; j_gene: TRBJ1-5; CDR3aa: ASTAGPFSNQPQH
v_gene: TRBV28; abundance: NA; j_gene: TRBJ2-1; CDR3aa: ASRSAKTLNEQF
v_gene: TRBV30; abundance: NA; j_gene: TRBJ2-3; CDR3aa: AWSGESTDTQY
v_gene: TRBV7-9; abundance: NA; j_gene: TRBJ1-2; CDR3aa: ASSSAGTGGGYT
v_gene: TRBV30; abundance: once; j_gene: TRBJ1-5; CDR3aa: AWSEGGQPQH
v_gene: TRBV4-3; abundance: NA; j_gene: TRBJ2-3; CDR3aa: ASSQEAYSSTDTQY
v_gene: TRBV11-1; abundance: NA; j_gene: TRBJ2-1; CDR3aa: ASSLEFSYNEQF
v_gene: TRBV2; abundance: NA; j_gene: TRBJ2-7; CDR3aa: ASRTSGPSEQY